This T cell receptor beta chain was recorded in a study of blood T cell repertoires in COVID-19. Across the study: From the United States, Italy and Spain came samples of acute and convalescent COVID-19. From T cells, B-cell-depleted T cells, or PBMCs came the material, which was cDNA or gDNA.

Study processing details: Reference gene primer amplification gave estimated nucleated cell counts. Sequencing was performed with immunoSEQ multiplex PCR; in TCRdb, only in-frame clones are kept and a portion is missing. The V and J calls and clone size were taken over from that table, and D and trimming were inferred from the DNA. The sample records 66,000 or so clones, about 86% being singletons. V was shortened by 9 bases and J by 1 base, with 26 bases between the two germline ends. This CDR3 contains 18 residues. Germline V CDR1 and CDR2: LGHNT, FRNRAP. The specimen sequenced was peripheral blood. This TCR came from a man aged 50 to 59 with active COVID-19. The chain couples TRBV12-5 to TRBJ2-3; D is perhaps TRBD2 (6 bases). The CDR3 nucleotides read TGTGCTAGGATTTCTGGGCGGAGGGCGCATCTGGGCACAGATACGCAGTATTTT. Amino acids: CARISGRRAHLGTDTQYF.